One and the same sample provided the 16 T cell receptor beta chains below, sequenced in a study of T cells in Graves' hyperthyroidism and ophthalmopathy. The CDR3 regions of TCR beta were amplified from RNA transcripts. A set of HTBI primers served as the primers for a first-round RT-PCR of the TCR CDR3. A single record per CDR3 protein comes from TCRdb applying MiXCR to the multiplex PCR reads. Of more than 300,000 distinct CDR3 sequences listed, approximately 17% are singletons. Source material: blood. These receptors came from a man aged 18 to 29 with Graves' ophthalmopathy.

In its sample, this clonotype was seen many times. The rearrangement links TRBV7-2 to TRBJ2-7; tentative D call: TRBD1 (6 bases). Germline V gives CDR1 SGHTA, CDR2 FQGNSA. CDR3 length equals 16 residues. V was clipped by 5 bases and J by 7 bases, with 24 bases between them. The CDR3: CASSPPTGANLREQYF. CDR3 nucleotide sequence: TGTGCCAGCAGCCCTCCGACAGGAGCAAACCTTCGGGAGCAGTACTTC.

Notes on this clonotype: A much larger clone lies one base from this, so it may be a read error. This rearrangement joins TRBV11-2 to TRBJ1-1, with D uncertain. The CDR3 is 15 residues long. Per germline, CDR1 SGHAT and CDR2 FQNNGV. V lost 1 base, J lost 4 bases, and 13 bases lay in between. CDR3 protein: CASSLGVTRGTEAFF. The DNA of the CDR3 is TGTGCCAGCAGCTTAGGAGTCACCCGGGGCACTGAAGCTTTCTTT. Full variable domain (rest looked up from reference TRBV11-2 and TRBJ1-1): EAGVAQSPRYKIIEKRQSVAFWCNPISGHATLYWYQQILGQGPKLLIQFQNNGVVDDSQLPKDRFSAERLKGVDSTLKIQPAKLEDSAVYLCASSLGVTRGTEAFFGQGTRLTVV.

This clonotype was seen a few times. The chain couples TRBV20-1 to TRBJ1-2, with D possibly TRBD1 on 5 matching bases. CDR3 length: 12 residues. CDR1 is DFQATT and CDR2 is SNEGSKA in the germline V gene (reference sequence). The V gene lost 5 bases and the J gene lost 1 base, with 8 bases spanning the gap. Here the CDR3 DNA reads TGCAGTGCTCCGGGACTTAACTATGGCTACACCTTC. Protein sequence: CSAPGLNYGYTF.

This clonotype occurred many times. The V and J genes are TRBV5-1 and TRBJ2-1; TRBD2 agrees at 11 bases. Trimming took 5 bases from V and 4 from J; bases not matched to a gene: 8. The CDR3 sequence is 16 residues long. The germline CDR1 and CDR2 sequences are SGHRS and YFSETQ. DNA for the CDR3: TGCGCCAGCAGTCATCCTAGCGGGGGGCGATACAATGAGCAGTTCTTC. It specifies CASSHPSGGRYNEQFF.

This clonotype was seen once. The chain couples TRBV15 to TRBJ2-1; 9 bases map to TRBD2. Germline V gene lookup returns CDR1 LNHNV and CDR2 YYDKDF (reference sequence). The CDR3 is made up of 15 amino acids. J lost 9 bases, V lost 0 bases, and 6 bases had no gene match. The CDR3 region has the DNA TGTGCCACCAGCAGAGAGCGGGGGGGTTTCGGTGAGCAGTTCTTC. Its protein is CATSRERGGFGEQFF.

Only a few counts were recorded for this clonotype. The chain couples TRBV4-1 to TRBJ1-5; 7 nucleotides align to TRBD1. The CDR3 runs to 16 residues. Trimming cost V 0 bases and J 3 bases; bases outside gene matches: 5. The germline V gene has CDR1 MGHRA and CDR2 YSYEKL. CDR3 sequence: CASSQDAGGNNQPQHF. The CDR3 DNA reads as TGCGCCAGCAGCCAAGATGCAGGGGGAAACAATCAGCCCCAGCATTTT.

The sample holds many counts of this clonotype. The J gene is TRBJ2-7, the V gene TRBV6-1; D is possibly TRBD1 or TRBD2 (5 bases each). The V gene's germline CDR1 is MNHNS and CDR2 SASEGT. The germline V and J ends were trimmed by 5 bases and 2 bases, with 28 bases remaining between them. The CDR3 extends over 19 amino acids. The CDR3 spells CASSYANKAAGTVTYEQYF. In nucleotides, the CDR3 is TGTGCCAGCAGTTACGCCAATAAAGCGGCCGGGACGGTGACCTACGAGCAGTACTTC.

This clonotype came up a few times. This rearrangement joins TRBV29-1 to TRBJ2-7; D is undetermined. The CDR3 covers 13 residues. Germline-derived CDR1 and CDR2 are SQVTM and ANQGSEA. Trimming removed 4 bases at V and 0 bases at J, with 10 bases between. As DNA, the CDR3 is TGCAGCGTTGGTAAGGGTAGCTCCTACGAGCAGTACTTC. Protein: CSVGKGSSYEQYF.

Ten or more counts support this clonotype. The chain employs TRBV5-1 and TRBJ2-3, with TRBD1 matching 7 bases. V was clipped by 0 bases and J by 4 bases; unmatched bases: 11. Germline V lookup: CDR1 SGHRS, CDR2 YFSETQ. This CDR3 region has 17 residues. This chain's CDR3 is CASSLGQGLGSPDTQYF. CDR3 DNA sequence: TGCGCCAGCAGCTTGGGACAGGGTCTGGGATCCCCAGATACGCAGTATTTT.

This clonotype was seen a few times. This sequence joins TRBV7-3 and TRBJ2-6; D not certain. Germline CDR1 and CDR2: SGHTA and FQGTGA. The V and J ends lost 3 bases and 0 bases respectively, with 6 bases between them. The CDR3 extends over 15 amino acids. This CDR3 reads CASSFKGSGANVLTF. The CDR3 nucleotides are TGTGCCAGCAGCTTTAAGGGCTCTGGGGCCAACGTCCTGACTTTC. The complete variable domain, with remaining parts taken from reference TRBV7-3 and TRBJ2-6, reads GAGVSQTPSNKVTEKGKYVELRCDPISGHTALYWYRQSLGQGPEFLIYFQGTGAADDSGLPNDRFFAVRPEGSVSTLKIQRTERGDSAVYLCASSFKGSGANVLTFGAGSRLTVL.

The genes are TRBV9 and TRBJ1-2; D call uncertain. Germline V gene sequence: CDR1 SGDLS, CDR2 YYNGEE. This CDR3 spans 12 amino acids. Trimming took off 3 bases at V and 6 bases at J, with 9 bases between the two ends. The CDR3 region has the DNA TGTGCCAGCAGCGCTGAGCGAAATGGCTACACCTTC. Amino acid sequence: CASSAERNGYTF.

A few counts support this clonotype. This rearrangement joins TRBV11-2 to TRBJ2-4; TRBD2 aligns across 15 bases. Germline V gives CDR1 SGHAT, CDR2 FQNNGV. J gave up 0 bases and V 1 base, and 4 bases lay outside the gene matches. This CDR3 is built from 19 residues. Here the CDR3 reads CASSLGGLAGGLAKNIQYF. CDR3 nucleotide sequence: TGTGCCAGCAGCTTAGGGGGACTAGCGGGGGGACTAGCCAAAAACATTCAGTACTTC. The complete variable domain, with remaining parts taken from reference TRBV11-2 and TRBJ2-4, reads EAGVAQSPRYKIIEKRQSVAFWCNPISGHATLYWYQQILGQGPKLLIQFQNNGVVDDSQLPKDRFSAERLKGVDSTLKIQPAKLEDSAVYLCASSLGGLAGGLAKNIQYFGAGTRLSVL.

This clonotype has just a few counts. This chain joins TRBV12-3 or TRBV12-4 and TRBJ2-2; the match to TRBD2 covers 15 bases. J lost 5 bases, V lost 5 bases, and 12 bases had no gene match. This CDR3 region has 19 residues. CDR3 DNA sequence: TGTGCCAGCAGTAAGGGACTAGCGGGGGGTTTGATAAGTACCGGGGAGCTGTTTTTT. Translating gives CASSKGLAGGLISTGELFF.

This clonotype was recorded a few times. The V and J genes are TRBV10-2 and TRBJ2-7; D remains ambiguous. The germline V gene has CDR1 WSHSY and CDR2 SAAADI. The CDR3 contains 11 residues. Trimming stripped 9 bases from V and 5 bases from J, with 11 bases between. This CDR3 is CASRAGDEQYF. Written as DNA, the CDR3 is TGCGCCAGTCGGGCTGGGGACGAGCAGTACTTC.

The chain employs TRBV27 and TRBJ1-4; D is unclear. The germline V and J ends were trimmed by 11 bases and 8 bases, with 21 bases remaining between them. Germline CDR1 and CDR2: MNHEY and SMNVEV (reference sequence). The CDR3 has 14 residues. CDR3 sequence: CAHSPNGDREKLFF. The CDR3 DNA reads as TGTGCCCATTCCCCCAACGGGGATAGGGAAAAACTGTTTTTT. The full variable domain, its missing parts supplied by reference TRBV27 and TRBJ1-4, is EAQVTQNPRYLITVTGKKLTVTCSQNMNHEYMSWYRQDPGLGLRQIYYSMNVEVTDKGDVPEGYKVSRKEKRNFPLILESPSPNQTSLYFCAHSPNGDREKLFFGSGTQLSVL.

This chain connects TRBV5-6 to TRBJ2-2; 7 bases fit TRBD1. The V gene's germline CDR1 is SGHDT and CDR2 YYEEEE. With V trimmed by 2 bases and J by 6 bases, 1 base remained unmatched. CDR3 size: 13 residues. CDR3 in amino acids: CASSFGTAGELFF. CDR3 DNA sequence: TGTGCCAGCAGCTTCGGGACAGCCGGGGAGCTGTTTTTT.